This entry features one TCR beta chain sequence. Its antigen is not known. The record originates from a study of ipilimumab plus nivolumab after autologous stem cell transplantation. About the study: A median of about 8 nivolumab and 5 ipilimumab doses were given. Study conclusions and caveats: Authors suggest TCR repertoire, Treg phenotype and gut microbiota support further study.

Produced via immunoSEQ multiplex PCR; TCRdb's table is partial and in-frame only. The sample records tens of thousands of clones, under 75% being singletons. Starting 14 to 28 days after autologous transplant, ipilimumab 1 mg/kg was given. Patients got 3 mg/kg IV nivolumab weeks 1, 4, 7, 10, then biweekly through week 26. Per germline, CDR1 MNHEY and CDR2 SMNVEV (reference sequence). V lost 5 bases to trimming and J lost 8 bases; unmatched junction nucleotides: 17. The CDR3 has 17 residues. The rearrangement links TRBV27 to TRBJ2-1; 8 bases align to TRBD2. The material was PBMCs, obtained in a trial of ipilimumab plus nivolumab as post-transplant consolidation. This sequence originates from a male donor with diffuse large B-cell lymphoma. For the CDR3, the DNA is TGTGCCAGCAGTCGGGGAGGAGGGACTAGTCTTTACCATGAGCAGTTCTTC. Amino acid sequence: CASSRGGGTSLYHEQFF.